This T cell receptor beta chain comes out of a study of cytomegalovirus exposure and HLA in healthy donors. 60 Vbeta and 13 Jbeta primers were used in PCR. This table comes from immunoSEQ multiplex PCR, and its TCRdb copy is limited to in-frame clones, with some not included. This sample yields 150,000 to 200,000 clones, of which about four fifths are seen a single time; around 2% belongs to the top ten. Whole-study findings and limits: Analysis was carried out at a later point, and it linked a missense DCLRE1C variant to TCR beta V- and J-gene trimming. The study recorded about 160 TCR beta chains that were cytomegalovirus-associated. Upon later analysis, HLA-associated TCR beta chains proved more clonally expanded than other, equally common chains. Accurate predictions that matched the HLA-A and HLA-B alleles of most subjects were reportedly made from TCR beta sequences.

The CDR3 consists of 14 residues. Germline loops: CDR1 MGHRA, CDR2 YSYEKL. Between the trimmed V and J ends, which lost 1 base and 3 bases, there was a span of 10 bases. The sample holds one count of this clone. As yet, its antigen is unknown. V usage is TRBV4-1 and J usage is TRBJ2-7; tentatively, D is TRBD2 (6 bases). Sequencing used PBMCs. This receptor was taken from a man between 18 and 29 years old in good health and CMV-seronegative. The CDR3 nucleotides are TGCGCCAGCAGCCAAGGAGGTAGCGGCTACGAGCAGTACTTC. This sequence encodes CASSQGGSGYEQYF.